This record covers a single TCR beta chain. The antigen remains undetermined. This record comes from a study of cytomegalovirus exposure and HLA in healthy donors. On the study more broadly: Among over 350 genotyped donors, about 80% fell in the Caucasian-associated ancestry cluster. Notes on the study in general: As a later analysis showed, a missense DCLRE1C variant was linked to trimming of TCR beta V- and J-genes.

This donor has no recorded CMV serostatus. The V gene's germline CDR1 is MNHEY and CDR2 SVGAGI. The CDR3 consists of 13 residues. The V segment lost 10 bases and the J segment 8 bases; nucleotides outside the gene matches: 11. Amplification used 60 Vbeta primers and 13 Jbeta primers. Profiling relied on immunoSEQ multiplex PCR, and the TCRdb table lists in-frame clones only, not all of them. The table has some 130,000 clones, about 78% seen once. The chain joins TRBV6-5 to TRBJ1-2; 9 nucleotides align to TRBD1. Sequencing used PBMCs. The clonotype was recovered from a human donor in good health. CDR3 amino acids: CATTFGQGRGYTF. The CDR3 region has the DNA TGTGCCACCACCTTTGGACAGGGGCGAGGCTACACCTTC.